This TCR beta chain was obtained from a study of blood T cell repertoires in COVID-19. Across the whole study: Italy, Spain and the United States were the sources of the convalescent and acute COVID-19 samples. T cells, B-cell-depleted T cells, or PBMCs provided the cDNA or gDNA that served as material.

Authors' analysis steps: Amplification with reference gene primers provided the estimates of nucleated cell counts. Repertoires were generated with immunoSEQ multiplex PCR, while TCRdb's copy carries only in-frame clones and drops some. V and J calls and clone size are copied from that table; D and trimming were computed from the DNA. The sample carries roughly 100,000 clones, roughly 84% recorded once. The V gene lost 0 bases and the J gene lost 1 base, with 17 bases spanning the gap. Germline V gene sequence: CDR1 MGHRA, CDR2 YSYEKL. CDR3 size: 18 residues. The specimen sequenced was peripheral blood. The chain uses TRBV4-1 and TRBJ2-3; possibly TRBD1 for D (6 bases). This clonotype was sampled from a human donor in a cohort sampled during active COVID-19. For the CDR3, the DNA is TGCGCCAGCAGCCAAGAGGGGGCAACAGGGTCTGGCACAGATACGCAGTATTTT. Translated: CASSQEGATGSGTDTQYF.